This paragraph covers one TCR beta chain sequence. This clonotype was counted between two and nine times. The antigen this receptor binds is unknown. The record has no base qualities; no much larger clone is one base away. Between the V and J ends, shortened by 3 bases and 6 bases respectively, the junction contains 15 bases. Measured from the cysteine to the phenylalanine, the CDR3 is 14 residues long. The retained sequence is limited to the CDR3, 42 bases, with the frame set at the first base. CDR1 and CDR2 are read off the germline V gene (reference sequence) as DFQATT and SNEGSKA. The data belong to a study of response to subunit inactivated influenza vaccine (dated by TCRdb to the late 2010s). With regard to the full study: Deep quantitative T cell receptor repertoire profiling was used in the study to track responses to a trivalent subunit inactivated influenza vaccine. Results and caveats for the whole study, not just this receptor: The authors proposed that each seasonal influenza vaccination may bring in only a limited number of new T cells.

Receptor libraries were prepared by RT-PCR. This sample was sequenced with an Illumina HiSeq 2500. TCRdb's own reprocessing of the public reads used fastp at Q25 and MiXCR and kept productive beta chains. Each CDR3 protein gets just one entry, which takes the most common genes and DNA from the rows behind it. The table for this sample lists under 750,000 distinct CDR3 sequences; about 10% of them were counted only once. The top ten constitute roughly 10% of the sample. The clonotype originates from a man aged 50 or older who received an inactivated influenza vaccine. Donor details come from another sample of the same person, matched by shared clones. The material was PBMCs from blood, obtained on the day of vaccination. The chain employs TRBV20-1 and TRBJ2-1; the D call is possibly TRBD1 or TRBD2, each sharing 5 bases. In nucleotide form, the sequence is TGCAGTGCTAGGGACACGAGGGCAAGCAATGAGCAGTTCTTC. Its translation reads: CSARDTRASNEQFF.